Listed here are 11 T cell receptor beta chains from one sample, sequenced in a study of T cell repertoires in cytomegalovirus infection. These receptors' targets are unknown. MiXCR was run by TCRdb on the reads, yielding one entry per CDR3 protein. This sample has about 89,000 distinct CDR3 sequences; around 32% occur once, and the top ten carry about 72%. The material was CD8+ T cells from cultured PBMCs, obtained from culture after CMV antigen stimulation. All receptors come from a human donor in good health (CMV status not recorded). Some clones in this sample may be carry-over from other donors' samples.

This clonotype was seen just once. This chain's CDR3 is CASSFRARNEQFF. The CDR3 DNA sequence: TGTGCCAGCAGTTTTAGAGCGCGCAATGAGCAGTTCTTC. The chain links TRBV12-3 or TRBV12-4 to TRBJ2-1; D is uncertain. Trimming stripped 3 bases from V and 6 bases from J, with 9 bases between. CDR3 length: 13 residues.

This CDR3 reads CASSDLAGGRTDTQYF. The CDR3 DNA is TGTGCCAGCAGCGACCTAGCGGGGGGCCGCACAGATACGCAGTATTTT. V and J are TRBV6-2 or TRBV6-3 and TRBJ2-3; 11 bases are shared with TRBD2. Trimming at V came to 6 bases and at J to 1 base, leaving 6 bases not matched to a gene. CDR1 is MNHEY, CDR2 SVGEGT, per germline. The CDR3 spans 16 residues.

The CDR3 DNA reads TGTGCCAGCAGGCTGGGACTAGCGGGGGGGCGTGGAGATACGCAGTATTTT. Its protein is CASRLGLAGGRGDTQYF. The V and J genes are TRBV7-8 and TRBJ2-3; 16 nucleotides line up with TRBD2. V trimming: 6 bases; J trimming: 5 bases; junction bases outside the gene matches: 8. Germline CDR1 is SGHVS and CDR2 is FQNEAQ. The CDR3 runs to 17 residues.

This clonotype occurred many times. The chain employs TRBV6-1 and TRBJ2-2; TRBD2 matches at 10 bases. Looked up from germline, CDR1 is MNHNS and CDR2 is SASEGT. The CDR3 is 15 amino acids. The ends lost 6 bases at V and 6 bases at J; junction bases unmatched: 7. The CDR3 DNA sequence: TGTGCCAGCAGACTAAGCGGGGGGGCGGCCGGGGAGCTGTTTTTT. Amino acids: CASRLSGGAAGELFF.

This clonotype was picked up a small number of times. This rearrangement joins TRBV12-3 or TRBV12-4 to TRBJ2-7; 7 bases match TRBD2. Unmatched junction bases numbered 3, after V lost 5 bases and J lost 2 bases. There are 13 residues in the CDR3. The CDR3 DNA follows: TGTGCCAGCAGTGCGGGACTACCCTACGAGCAGTACTTC. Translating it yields CASSAGLPYEQYF.

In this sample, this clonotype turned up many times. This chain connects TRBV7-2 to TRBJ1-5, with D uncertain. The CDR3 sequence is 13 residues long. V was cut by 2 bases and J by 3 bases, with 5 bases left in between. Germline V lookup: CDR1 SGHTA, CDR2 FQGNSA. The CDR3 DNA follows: TGTGCCAGCAGCTTACCCCCCAATCAGCCCCAGCATTTT. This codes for CASSLPPNQPQHF.

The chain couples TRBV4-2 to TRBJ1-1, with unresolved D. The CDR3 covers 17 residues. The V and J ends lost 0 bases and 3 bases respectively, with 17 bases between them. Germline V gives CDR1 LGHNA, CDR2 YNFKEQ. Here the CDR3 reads CASSQDSVLSGHTEAFF. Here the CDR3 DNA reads TGTGCCAGCAGCCAAGATTCCGTTTTGTCGGGTCACACTGAAGCTTTCTTT.

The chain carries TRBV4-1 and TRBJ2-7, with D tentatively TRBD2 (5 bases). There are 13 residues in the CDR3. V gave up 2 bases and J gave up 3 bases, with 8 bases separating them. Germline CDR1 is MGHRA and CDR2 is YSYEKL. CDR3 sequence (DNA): TGCGCCAGCAGCCAATCTACTAGCTACGAGCAGTACTTC. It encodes CASSQSTSYEQYF.

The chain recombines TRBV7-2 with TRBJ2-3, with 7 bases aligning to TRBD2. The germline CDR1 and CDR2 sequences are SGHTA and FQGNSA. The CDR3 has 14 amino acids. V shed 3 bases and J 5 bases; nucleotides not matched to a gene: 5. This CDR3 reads CASSFSGGGDTQYF. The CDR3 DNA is TGTGCCAGCAGCTTTTCGGGGGGAGGAGATACGCAGTATTTT. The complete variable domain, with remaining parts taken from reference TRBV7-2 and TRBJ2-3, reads GAGVSQSPSNKVTEKGKDVELRCDPISGHTALYWYRQSLGQGLEFLIYFQGNSAPDKSGLPSDRFSAERTGGSVSTLTIQRTQQEDSAVYLCASSFSGGGDTQYFGPGTRLTVL.

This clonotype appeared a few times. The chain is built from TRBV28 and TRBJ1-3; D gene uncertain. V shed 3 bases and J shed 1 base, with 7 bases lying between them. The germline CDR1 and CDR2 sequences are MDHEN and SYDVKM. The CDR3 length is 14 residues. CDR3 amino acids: CASSLGTSGNTIYF. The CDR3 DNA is TGTGCCAGCAGTTTGGGCACTTCTGGAAACACCATATATTTT.

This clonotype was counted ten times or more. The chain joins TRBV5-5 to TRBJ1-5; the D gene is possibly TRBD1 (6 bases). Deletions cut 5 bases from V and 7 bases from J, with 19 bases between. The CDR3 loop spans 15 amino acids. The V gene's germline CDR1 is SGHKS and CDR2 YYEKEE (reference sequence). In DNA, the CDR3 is TGTGCCAGCAGTCGGGGATGGGGGCCGGAACAGCCCCAGCATTTT. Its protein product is CASSRGWGPEQPQHF.